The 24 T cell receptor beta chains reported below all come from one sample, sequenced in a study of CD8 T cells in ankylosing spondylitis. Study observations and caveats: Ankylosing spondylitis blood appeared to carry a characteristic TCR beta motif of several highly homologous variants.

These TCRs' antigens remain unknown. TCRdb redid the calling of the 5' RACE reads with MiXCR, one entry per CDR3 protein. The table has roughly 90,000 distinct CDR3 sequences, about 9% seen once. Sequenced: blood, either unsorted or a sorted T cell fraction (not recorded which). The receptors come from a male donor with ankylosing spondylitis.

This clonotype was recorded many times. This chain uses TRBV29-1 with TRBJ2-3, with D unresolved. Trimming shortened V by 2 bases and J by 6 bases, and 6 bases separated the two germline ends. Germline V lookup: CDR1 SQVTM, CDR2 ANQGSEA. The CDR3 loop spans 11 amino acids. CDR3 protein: CSVERMDTQYF. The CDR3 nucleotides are TGCAGCGTTGAAAGGATGGATACGCAGTATTTT.

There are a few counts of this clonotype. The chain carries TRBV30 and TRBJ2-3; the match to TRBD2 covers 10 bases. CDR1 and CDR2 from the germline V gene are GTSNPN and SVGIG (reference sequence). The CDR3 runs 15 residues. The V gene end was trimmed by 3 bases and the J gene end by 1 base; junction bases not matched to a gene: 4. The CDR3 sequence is CAWSLGTSGTDTQYF. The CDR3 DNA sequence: TGTGCCTGGAGCCTCGGGACTAGCGGCACAGATACGCAGTATTTT.

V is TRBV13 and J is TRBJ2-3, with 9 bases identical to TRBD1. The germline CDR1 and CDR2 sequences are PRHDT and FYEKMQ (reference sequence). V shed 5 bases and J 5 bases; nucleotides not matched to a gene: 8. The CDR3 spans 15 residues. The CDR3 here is CASSKWGQGGDTQYF. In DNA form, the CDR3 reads TGTGCCAGCAGCAAATGGGGACAGGGAGGAGATACGCAGTATTTT.

CDR3: CASSPDGPSFQVRGSDEQYF. CDR3 sequence (DNA): TGTGCCAGCAGCCCCGATGGCCCCAGTTTTCAGGTTAGGGGCAGTGACGAGCAGTACTTC. The V call is TRBV11-2, the J call TRBJ2-7, with D tentatively TRBD1 (5 bases). Per the germline V gene, CDR1 is SGHAT and CDR2 is FQNNGV. The CDR3 consists of 20 residues. The germline V and J ends were trimmed by 5 bases and 5 bases, with 34 bases remaining between them.

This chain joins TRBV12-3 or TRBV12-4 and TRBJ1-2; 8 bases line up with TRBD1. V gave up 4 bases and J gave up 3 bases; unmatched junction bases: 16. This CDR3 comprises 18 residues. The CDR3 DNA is TGTGCCAGCAGTTCCACGGGGACAGGCGATCATACTGACTATGGCTACACCTTC. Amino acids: CASSSTGTGDHTDYGYTF.

The CDR3 loop is CASSYMGDTEAFF. The CDR3 DNA sequence: TGTGCCAGCAGTTACATGGGGGACACTGAAGCTTTCTTT. The V gene is TRBV6-5, the J gene TRBJ1-1; tentative D call: TRBD1 (5 bases). Deletions cut 2 bases from V and 3 bases from J, with 7 bases between. Germline V gene sequence: CDR1 MNHEY, CDR2 SVGAGI. The CDR3 totals 13 residues.

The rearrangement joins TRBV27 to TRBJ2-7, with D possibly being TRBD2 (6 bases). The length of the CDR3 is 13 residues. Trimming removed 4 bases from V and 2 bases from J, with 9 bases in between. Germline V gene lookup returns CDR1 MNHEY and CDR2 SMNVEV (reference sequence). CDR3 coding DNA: TGTGCCAGCAGTTCGGGGGAAACCTACGAGCAGTACTTC. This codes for CASSSGETYEQYF.

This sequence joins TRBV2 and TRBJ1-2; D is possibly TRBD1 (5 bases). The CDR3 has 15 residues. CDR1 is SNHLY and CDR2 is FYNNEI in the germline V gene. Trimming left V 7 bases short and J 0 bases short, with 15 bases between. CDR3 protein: CASNLQTETNYGYTF. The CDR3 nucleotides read TGTGCCAGCAACCTACAGACAGAAACTAACTATGGCTACACCTTC. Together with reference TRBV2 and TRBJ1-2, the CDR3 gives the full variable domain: EPEVTQTPSHQVTQMGQEVILRCVPISNHLYFYWYRQILGQKVEFLVSFYNNEISEKSEIFDDQFSVERPDGSNFTLKIRSTKLEDSAMYFCASNLQTETNYGYTFGSGTRLTVV.

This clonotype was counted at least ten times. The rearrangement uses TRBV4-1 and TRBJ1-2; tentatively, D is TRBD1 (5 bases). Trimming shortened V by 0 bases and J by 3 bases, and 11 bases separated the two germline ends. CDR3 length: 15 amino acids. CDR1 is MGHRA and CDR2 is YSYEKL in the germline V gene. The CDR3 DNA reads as TGCGCCAGCAGCCAAGAGGCAGGGTATGACTATGGCTACACCTTC. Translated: CASSQEAGYDYGYTF.

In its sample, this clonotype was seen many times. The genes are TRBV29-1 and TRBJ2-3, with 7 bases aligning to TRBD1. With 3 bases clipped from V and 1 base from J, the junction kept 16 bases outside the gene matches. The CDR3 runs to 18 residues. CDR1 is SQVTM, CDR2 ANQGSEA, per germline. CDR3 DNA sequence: TGCAGCGTTGACGGCCCGAGCCCTACAGGGGTTGGCACAGATACGCAGTATTTT. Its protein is CSVDGPSPTGVGTDTQYF.

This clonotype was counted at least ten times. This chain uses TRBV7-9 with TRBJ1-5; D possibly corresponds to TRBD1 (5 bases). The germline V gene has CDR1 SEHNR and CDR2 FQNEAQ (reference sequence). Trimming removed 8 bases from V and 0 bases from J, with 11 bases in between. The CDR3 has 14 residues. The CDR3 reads CASGGAYSNQPQHF. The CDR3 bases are TGTGCCAGCGGGGGTGCGTATAGCAATCAGCCCCAGCATTTT.

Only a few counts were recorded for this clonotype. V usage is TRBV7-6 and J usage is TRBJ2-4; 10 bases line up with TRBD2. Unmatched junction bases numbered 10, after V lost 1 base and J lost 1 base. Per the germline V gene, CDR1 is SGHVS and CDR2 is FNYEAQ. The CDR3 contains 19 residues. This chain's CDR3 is CASSLDSRMGLAAKNIQYF. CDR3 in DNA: TGTGCCAGCAGCTTAGATTCCCGGATGGGACTAGCGGCCAAAAACATTCAGTACTTC.

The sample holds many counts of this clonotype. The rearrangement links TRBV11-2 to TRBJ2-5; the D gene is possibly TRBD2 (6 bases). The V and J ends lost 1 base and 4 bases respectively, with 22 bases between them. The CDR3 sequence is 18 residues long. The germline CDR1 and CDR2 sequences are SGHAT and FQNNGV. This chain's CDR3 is CASSLVAGETSFSETQYF. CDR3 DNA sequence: TGTGCCAGCAGCTTAGTGGCAGGCGAGACTAGTTTTTCAGAGACCCAGTACTTC.

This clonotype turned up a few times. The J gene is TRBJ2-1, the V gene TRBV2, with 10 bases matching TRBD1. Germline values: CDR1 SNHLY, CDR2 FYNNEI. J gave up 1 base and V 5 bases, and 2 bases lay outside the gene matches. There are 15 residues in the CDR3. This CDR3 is CASSPDRGSYNEQFF. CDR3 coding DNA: TGTGCCAGCAGTCCGGACAGGGGGTCCTACAATGAGCAGTTCTTC.

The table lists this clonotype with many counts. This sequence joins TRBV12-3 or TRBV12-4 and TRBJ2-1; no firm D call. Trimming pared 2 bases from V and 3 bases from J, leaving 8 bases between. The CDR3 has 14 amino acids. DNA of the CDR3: TGTGCCAGCAGTTTAACGGTACACTACAATGAGCAGTTCTTC. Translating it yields CASSLTVHYNEQFF.

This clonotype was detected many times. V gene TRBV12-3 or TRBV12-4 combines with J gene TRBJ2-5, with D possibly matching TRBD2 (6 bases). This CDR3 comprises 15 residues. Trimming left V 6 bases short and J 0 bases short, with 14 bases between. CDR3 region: CASRAPRDYQETQYF. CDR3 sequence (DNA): TGTGCCAGCAGGGCTCCTCGGGACTACCAAGAGACCCAGTACTTC.

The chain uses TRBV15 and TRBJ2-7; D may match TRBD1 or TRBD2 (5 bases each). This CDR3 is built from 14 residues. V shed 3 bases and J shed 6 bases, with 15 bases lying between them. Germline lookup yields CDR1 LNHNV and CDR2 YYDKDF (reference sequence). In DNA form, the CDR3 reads TGTGCCACCAGCAGGGCTGGGACCGCTCTCGAGCAGTACTTC. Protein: CATSRAGTALEQYF.

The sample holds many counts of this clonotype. CDR3 protein: CAWRQGTPLHF. The CDR3 DNA is TGTGCCTGGAGGCAGGGAACTCCCCTCCACTTT. The chain is built from TRBV30 and TRBJ1-6, with D maybe TRBD1 (5 bases). V lost 3 bases to trimming and J lost 13 bases, with 10 bases between them. CDR1 and CDR2 from the germline V gene are GTSNPN and SVGIG (reference sequence). CDR3 length: 11 residues.

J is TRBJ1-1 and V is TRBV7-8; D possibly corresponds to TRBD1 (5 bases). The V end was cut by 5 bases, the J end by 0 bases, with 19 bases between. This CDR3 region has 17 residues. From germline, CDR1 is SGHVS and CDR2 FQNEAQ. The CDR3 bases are TGTGCCAGCAGCCCAAACCTCCCGACAGAGCTGAACACTGAAGCTTTCTTT. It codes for CASSPNLPTELNTEAFF.

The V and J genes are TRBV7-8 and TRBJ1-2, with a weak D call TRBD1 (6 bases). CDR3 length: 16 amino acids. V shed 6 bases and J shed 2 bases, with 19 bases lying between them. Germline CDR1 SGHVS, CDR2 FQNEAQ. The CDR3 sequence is CASSFIDRDRNYGYTF. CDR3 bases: TGTGCCAGCAGTTTTATTGATAGAGACAGGAACTATGGCTACACCTTC.

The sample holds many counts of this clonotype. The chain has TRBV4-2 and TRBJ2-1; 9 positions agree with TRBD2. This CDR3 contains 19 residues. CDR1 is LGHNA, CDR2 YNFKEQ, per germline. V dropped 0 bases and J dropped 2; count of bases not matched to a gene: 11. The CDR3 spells CASSQEQGSLAGTYNEQFF. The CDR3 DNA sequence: TGTGCCAGCAGCCAAGAACAGGGAAGCCTAGCGGGAACCTACAATGAGCAGTTCTTC.

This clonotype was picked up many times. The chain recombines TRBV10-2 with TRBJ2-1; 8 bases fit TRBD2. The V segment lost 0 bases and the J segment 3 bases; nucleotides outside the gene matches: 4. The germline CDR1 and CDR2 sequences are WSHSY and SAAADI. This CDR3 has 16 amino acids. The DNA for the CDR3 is TGCGCCAGCAGTGAGTCAGAACTAGCGGTCTACAATGAGCAGTTCTTC. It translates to CASSESELAVYNEQFF.

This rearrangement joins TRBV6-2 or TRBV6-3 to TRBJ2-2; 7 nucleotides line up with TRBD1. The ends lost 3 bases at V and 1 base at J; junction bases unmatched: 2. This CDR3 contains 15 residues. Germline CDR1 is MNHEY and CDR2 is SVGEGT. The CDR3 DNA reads TGTGCCAGCAGTTATGGGACAGAGAACACCGGGGAGCTGTTTTTT. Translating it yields CASSYGTENTGELFF.

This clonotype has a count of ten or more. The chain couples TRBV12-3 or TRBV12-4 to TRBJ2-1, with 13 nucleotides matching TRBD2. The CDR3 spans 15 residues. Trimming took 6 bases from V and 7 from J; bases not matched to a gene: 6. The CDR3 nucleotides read TGTGCCAGCAGAGTAGGACTAGCGGGAGTAAATGAGCAGTTCTTC. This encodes CASRVGLAGVNEQFF.